What follows are 2 T cell receptor beta chains derived from one specimen sequenced in a study of T-cell reconstitution after alpha-beta-depleted transplantation in children. Unique molecular identifiers were built into the TCRbeta library. TCRdb re-analysed the PCR reads in MiXCR, keeping a single row per CDR3 protein. The sample gives around 670,000 distinct CDR3 sequences, around 13% of which show up once; roughly 0.84% is in the top ten. Source: PBMCs, taken before TCRalphabeta/CD19-depleted stem cell transplant. The source is a girl under 10 years old with congenital amegakaryocytic thrombocytopenia, due to receive a stem cell transplant.

This clonotype has ten or more counts. The chain uses TRBV20-1 and TRBJ2-7; 12 bases are shared with TRBD2. The CDR3 has 14 amino acids. Germline V gives CDR1 DFQATT, CDR2 SNEGSKA (reference sequence). Trimming at V came to 5 bases and at J to 5 bases, leaving 7 bases not matched to a gene. The CDR3 region has the DNA TGCAGTGCTTCGACTAGCGGGAGTCTGGACGAGCAGTACTTC. This translates into CSASTSGSLDEQYF.

This clonotype was seen a few times. This chain connects TRBV4-2 to TRBJ1-1; weak D call: TRBD1 (5 bases). CDR3 length: 13 amino acids. Germline V lookup: CDR1 LGHNA, CDR2 YNFKEQ. The ends were cut back, 3 bases at V and 3 bases at J, with 8 bases in the middle. CDR3 amino acids: CASSHVQDTEAFF. DNA of the CDR3: TGTGCCAGCAGCCACGTACAGGACACTGAAGCTTTCTTT.